This T cell receptor beta chain was profiled in a study of T-cell reconstitution after alpha-beta-depleted transplantation in children. The study's findings and limits: Reports say that about two months after transplant, the alpha-beta T cells came out of several hundred graft clones that had expanded. Surviving recipient T cells and thymic progenitors underlay high day-60 TCRbeta diversity in some patients. Newly generated T cells supplied most T-cell counts and diversity one year post-transplant.

The CDR3 is made up of 17 amino acids. With V trimmed by 7 bases and J by 6 bases, 15 bases remained unmatched. This clonotype was recorded a few times. What it binds is unknown. A library of TCRbeta sequences, prepared with unique molecular identifiers, was generated. TCRdb used MiXCR to reprocess the PCR reads, holding one entry per CDR3 protein. The sample yields hundreds of thousands of distinct CDR3 sequences, approximately 17% seen once. V usage is TRBV12-3 or TRBV12-4 and J usage is TRBJ2-1; 10 bases match TRBD1. Source: PBMCs, mostly from graft donor cells, taken 360 days after TCRalphabeta/CD19-depleted stem cell transplant. The sequence was obtained from a male patient aged 2 to 9 who had a stem cell transplant for acute lymphoblastic leukemia, so the T cells may come from the graft donor. The CDR3 sequence: CASKPPRTGGWTNEQFF. The DNA of the CDR3 is TGTGCCAGCAAACCCCCCCGGACAGGGGGTTGGACCAATGAGCAGTTCTTC.